Each of the 31 T cell receptor beta chains below was sequenced from the same sample in a study of early T cells in non-severe SARS-CoV-2 infection. Each CDR3 protein is one row after TCRdb ran MiXCR on the 5' RACE reads. The sample has more than 80,000 distinct CDR3 sequences; around an eighth are singletons. The sequenced sample consisted of whole blood. The receptors were sampled from an adult who was a healthcare worker with PCR-confirmed SARS-CoV-2 infection or an uninfected control (not recorded which).

This clonotype has just a few counts. V and J are TRBV19 and TRBJ1-2; D is undetermined. Germline V gives CDR1 LNHDA, CDR2 SQIVND (reference sequence). The length of the CDR3 is 13 residues. V was clipped by 0 bases and J by 0 bases, with 2 bases between them. The CDR3 sequence is CASSIEANYGYTF. CDR3 in DNA: TGTGCCAGTAGTATAGAAGCTAACTATGGCTACACCTTC.

This clonotype was observed a single time. The rearrangement links TRBV28 to TRBJ1-2; a possible D gene is TRBD1 (6 bases). The ends were cut back, 5 bases at V and 6 bases at J, with 13 bases in the middle. This CDR3 contains 13 residues. Looked up from germline, CDR1 is MDHEN and CDR2 is SYDVKM. CDR3 amino acids: CASSQSGDNGYTF. The CDR3 DNA sequence: TGTGCCAGCAGTCAGTCAGGGGACAATGGCTACACCTTC.

The chain links TRBV10-3 to TRBJ2-1; the match to TRBD1 covers 7 bases. The CDR3 is made up of 13 amino acids. V lost 6 bases, J lost 4 bases, and 3 bases stayed unmatched. Per the germline V gene, CDR1 is ENHRY and CDR2 is SYGVKD. The CDR3 reads CAIRGDSYNEQFF. In DNA form, the CDR3 reads TGTGCCATCAGGGGGGACAGTTACAATGAGCAGTTCTTC.

This clonotype occurred many times. The chain combines TRBV6-5 with TRBJ2-1; 10 nucleotides agree with TRBD2. The CDR3 is 13 residues long. After removal of 7 bases from V and 5 bases from J, the junction contained 2 bases not matched to a gene. CDR1 and CDR2 (germline): MNHEY, SVGAGI. In nucleotides, the CDR3 is TGTGCCAGCATGGGACTAGCGAACAATGAGCAGTTCTTC. Translation gives CASMGLANNEQFF.

The chain is built from TRBV28 and TRBJ1-1, with D uncertain. In germline, CDR1 is MDHEN, CDR2 SYDVKM. The V end lost 8 bases, the J end lost 0 bases, and 7 bases lay between the germline ends. This CDR3 is 12 amino acids long. For the CDR3, the DNA is TGTGCCAGCTCCGAGATGAACACTGAAGCTTTCTTT. Protein product: CASSEMNTEAFF.

This clonotype was observed a few times. The chain joins TRBV29-1 to TRBJ1-2, with D uncertain. Germline assignment: CDR1 SQVTM and CDR2 ANQGSEA. Trimming took 3 bases from V and 5 from J, leaving 19 bases between them. This CDR3 is 15 amino acids long. CDR3: CSVDGTEATLYGYTF. CDR3 coding DNA: TGCAGCGTTGATGGTACTGAAGCGACCCTTTATGGCTACACCTTC.

This clonotype was seen more than once but under ten times. V and J are TRBV20-1 and TRBJ2-3, with 9 bases identical to TRBD2. Germline-derived CDR1 and CDR2 are DFQATT and SNEGSKA (reference sequence). The length of the CDR3 is 14 residues. J gave up 2 bases and V 4 bases, and 4 bases lay outside the gene matches. In DNA, the CDR3 is TGCAGTGCTATTCCTAGCGGGACCACAGATACGCAGTATTTT. It encodes CSAIPSGTTDTQYF.

V and J are TRBV30 and TRBJ1-1; D gene unclear. This CDR3 is 13 amino acids long. The V gene lost 2 bases and the J gene lost 9 bases, with 16 bases spanning the gap. Germline V gene lookup returns CDR1 GTSNPN and CDR2 SVGIG (reference sequence). CDR3 amino acids: CAWSFGRATKAFF. The DNA for the CDR3 is TGTGCCTGGAGTTTCGGGCGTGCGACCAAAGCTTTCTTT.

This clonotype came up a few times. This chain uses TRBV20-1 with TRBJ2-2; perhaps TRBD2 as D (6 bases). Germline V gives CDR1 DFQATT, CDR2 SNEGSKA (reference sequence). This CDR3 comprises 15 residues. V gave up 1 base and J gave up 6 bases, with 15 bases separating them. CDR3 nucleotides: TGCAGTGCTAGAGCTCGCCTAGCGTCTGCCGGGGAGCTGTTTTTT. Translated: CSARARLASAGELFF.

The chain uses TRBV7-9 and TRBJ2-7; tentatively, D is TRBD2 (5 bases). Germline loops: CDR1 SEHNR, CDR2 FQNEAQ (reference sequence). The CDR3 totals 12 residues. Trimming removed 6 bases from V and 2 bases from J, with 8 bases in between. CDR3 sequence (DNA): TGTGCCAGCAGATTCGGGGCCTACGAGCAGTACTTC. Translation gives CASRFGAYEQYF.

This clonotype was picked up many times. J is TRBJ2-7 and V is TRBV11-2; the match to TRBD2 covers 7 bases. CDR3 length: 14 amino acids. The ends lost 3 bases at V and 2 bases at J; junction bases unmatched: 4. CDR1 and CDR2 (germline): SGHAT, FQNNGV. The CDR3 nucleotides read TGTGCCAGCAGCTTCCGACGGGGGGCCTACGAGCAGTACTTC. Its protein is CASSFRRGAYEQYF.

The gene calls are TRBV4-1 and TRBJ1-5, with a tentative D call TRBD1 (5 bases). CDR3 length: 15 amino acids. Trimming left V 3 bases short and J 5 bases short, with 14 bases between. Looked up from germline, CDR1 is MGHRA and CDR2 is YSYEKL. The CDR3 bases are TGCGCCAGCAGCCATTACTGGGGACTCGATCAGCCCCAGCATTTT. This encodes CASSHYWGLDQPQHF.

V usage is TRBV6-5 and J usage is TRBJ2-1, with a weak D call TRBD2 (6 bases). Germline V gene data show CDR1 as MNHEY and CDR2 as SVGAGI. This CDR3 spans 14 amino acids. V lost 6 bases, J lost 9 bases, and 18 bases lay in between. CDR3 nucleotide sequence: TGTGCCAGCAGGAAGCCCTGGCGGGGTGGTGAGCAGTTCTTC. It yields the protein CASRKPWRGGEQFF.

The chain combines TRBV20-1 with TRBJ2-7; 12 bases are a match to TRBD2. This CDR3 region has 16 residues. CDR1 and CDR2 from the germline V gene are DFQATT and SNEGSKA (reference sequence). V trimming: 5 bases; J trimming: 4 bases; junction bases outside the gene matches: 12. CDR3 sequence reads: CSADGLAGREGYEQYF. The CDR3 nucleotides are TGCAGTGCTGATGGACTAGCGGGAAGGGAGGGGTACGAGCAGTACTTC.

The V gene is TRBV3-1, the J gene TRBJ2-7, with TRBD1 matching over 10 bases. This CDR3 spans 14 amino acids. Germline lookup yields CDR1 LGHDT and CDR2 YNNKEL (reference sequence). With 4 bases clipped from V and 3 bases from J, the junction kept 3 bases outside the gene matches. The CDR3 spells CASSPRTGGYEQYF. CDR3 sequence (DNA): TGTGCCAGCAGCCCCCGGACAGGGGGCTACGAGCAGTACTTC.

This clonotype was counted only a few times. The J gene is TRBJ1-3, the V gene TRBV19, with no clear D. There are 13 residues in the CDR3. CDR1 is LNHDA and CDR2 is SQIVND in the germline V gene (reference sequence). With 7 bases removed from V and 2 bases from J, the gap between germline ends came to 9 bases. CDR3 region: CASNTATGNTIYF. For the CDR3, the DNA is TGTGCCAGTAATACAGCCACTGGAAACACCATATATTTT.

This clonotype was counted only a few times. The V and J genes are TRBV4-2 and TRBJ2-1; no clear D. The length of the CDR3 is 18 residues. Germline V gene data show CDR1 as LGHNA and CDR2 as YNFKEQ. With 10 bases removed from V and 0 bases from J, the gap between germline ends came to 25 bases. The CDR3 reads CANREGLGRTSSYNEQFF. As DNA, the CDR3 is TGTGCCAACCGCGAAGGCCTCGGTAGGACGAGCTCCTACAATGAGCAGTTCTTC.

In its sample, this clonotype was seen a few times. The V call is TRBV19, the J call TRBJ2-3; no reliable D call. V lost 5 bases and J lost 0, with 15 bases in between. There are 16 residues in the CDR3. Per the germline V gene, CDR1 is LNHDA and CDR2 is SQIVND (reference sequence). Written as DNA, the CDR3 is TGTGCCAGTAGTCTTCATCCGGACCCCAGCACAGATACGCAGTATTTT. This translates into CASSLHPDPSTDTQYF. Combining the CDR3 with reference TRBV19 and TRBJ2-3 gives the whole variable domain DGGITQSPKYLFRKEGQNVTLSCEQNLNHDAMYWYRQDPGQGLRLIYYSQIVNDFQKGDIAEGYSVSREKKESFPLTVTSAQKNPTAFYLCASSLHPDPSTDTQYFGPGTRLTVL.

V gene TRBV29-1 combines with J gene TRBJ2-1; D is tentatively TRBD1 or TRBD2 (6 bases each). This CDR3 spans 16 amino acids. V was clipped by 2 bases and J by 0 bases, with 14 bases between them. CDR1 and CDR2 (germline): SQVTM, ANQGSEA. For the CDR3, the DNA is TGCAGCGTTGAATGGTCGGGGGCCCGCTCCTACAATGAGCAGTTCTTC. It specifies CSVEWSGARSYNEQFF.

In its sample, this clonotype was seen a few times. J is TRBJ2-1 and V is TRBV6-5, with D hard to call. The CDR3 totals 12 residues. Germline V gene data show CDR1 as MNHEY and CDR2 as SVGAGI. V gave up 6 bases and J gave up 10 bases, with 13 bases separating them. CDR3 sequence: CASSPGRFEQFF. CDR3 DNA: TGTGCCAGCAGCCCCGGACGTTTCGAGCAGTTCTTC.

In this sample, this clonotype turned up once. With a much larger clone just one base away, this may be a read error. The CDR3 loop reads CASSLGGPYYKQYF. For the CDR3, the DNA is TGTGCCAGCAGCCTAGGGGGACCTTACTACAAGCAGTACTTC. V and J are TRBV7-2 and TRBJ2-7, with a weak D call TRBD1 (6 bases). The CDR3 runs 14 residues. Germline V lookup: CDR1 SGHTA, CDR2 FQGNSA.

This clonotype has more than one count but fewer than ten. The CDR3 bases are TGTGCCAGCAGCGTAGGGGACAGCGGCGGCTACACCTTC. Protein: CASSVGDSGGYTF. The chain is built from TRBV9 and TRBJ1-2; TRBD1 agrees at 7 bases. CDR1 and CDR2 (germline): SGDLS, YYNGEE. The junction had 4 bases not matched to a gene; V was cut back by 0 bases and J by 8 bases. The CDR3 loop spans 13 amino acids.

J is TRBJ1-6 and V is TRBV20-1; D gene unclear. With 0 bases removed from V and 8 bases from J, the gap between germline ends came to 5 bases. This CDR3 comprises 12 residues. Germline V CDR1 and CDR2: DFQATT, SNEGSKA (reference sequence). CDR3 sequence reads: CSAREQYSPLHF. In DNA form, the CDR3 reads TGCAGTGCTAGAGAACAGTATTCACCCCTCCACTTT.

This clonotype was picked up a small number of times. The genes are TRBV10-3 and TRBJ2-7; weak D call: TRBD1 (6 bases). Trimming stripped 5 bases from V and 5 bases from J, with 19 bases between. Germline V gene data show CDR1 as ENHRY and CDR2 as SYGVKD. The CDR3 is made up of 15 amino acids. CDR3 in amino acids: CAISLGRGQGDEQYF. CDR3 nucleotides: TGTGCCATCAGTCTGGGACGGGGACAAGGCGACGAGCAGTACTTC.

The chain joins TRBV7-7 to TRBJ2-7; maybe TRBD1 (6 bases). The V end was cut by 10 bases, the J end by 4 bases, with 14 bases between. The CDR3 has 12 residues. Germline V gene sequence: CDR1 SSHAT, CDR2 FNYEAQ (reference sequence). This CDR3 reads CATTPQGYEQYF. CDR3 sequence (DNA): TGTGCCACCACACCCCAGGGGTACGAGCAGTACTTC.

V is TRBV29-1 and J is TRBJ2-1, with TRBD2 matching over 8 bases. V trimming: 6 bases; J trimming: 6 bases; junction bases outside the gene matches: 7. The CDR3 is 13 amino acids. CDR1 SQVTM and CDR2 ANQGSEA come from the germline V gene. Here the CDR3 reads CSVVIAGFNEQFF. The CDR3, as DNA: TGCAGCGTCGTAATAGCGGGATTCAATGAGCAGTTCTTC.

In this sample, this clonotype turned up many times. J is TRBJ1-1 and V is TRBV11-2; TRBD1 matches at 8 bases. The junction had 14 bases not matched to a gene; V was cut back by 4 bases and J by 4 bases. Germline V lookup: CDR1 SGHAT, CDR2 FQNNGV. CDR3 length: 17 amino acids. The CDR3 DNA reads as TGTGCCAGCAGCTCGAGGGCAGGGGGCAAGGTGAGCACTGAAGCTTTCTTT. It translates to CASSSRAGGKVSTEAFF.

The table lists this clonotype with a few counts. The CDR3 nucleotides read TGTGCCAGCAGCCTAGCGGGAGGGTACAATGAGCAGTTCTTC. Protein product: CASSLAGGYNEQFF. The chain couples TRBV13 to TRBJ2-1; 12 nucleotides align to TRBD2. Per the germline V gene, CDR1 is PRHDT and CDR2 is FYEKMQ (reference sequence). There are 14 residues in the CDR3. The V segment lost 5 bases and the J segment 4 bases; nucleotides outside the gene matches: 0.

The chain uses TRBV3-1 and TRBJ2-4, with 11 bases identical to TRBD2. CDR1 and CDR2 (germline): LGHDT, YNNKEL (reference sequence). The CDR3 is 17 residues long. J was trimmed by 8 bases and V by 2 bases; bases with no gene match: 11. As DNA, the CDR3 is TGTGCCAGCAGCCAACAGCCTCCGACTAGCGGGAATCACATTCAGTACTTC. It codes for CASSQQPPTSGNHIQYF. Variable domain in full (rest from reference TRBV3-1 and TRBJ2-4): DTAVSQTPKYLVTQMGNDKSIKCEQNLGHDTMYWYKQDSKKFLKIMFSYNNKELIINETVPNRFSPKSPDKAHLNLHINSLELGDSAVYFCASSQQPPTSGNHIQYFGAGTRLSVL.

This clonotype was counted only a few times. The chain employs TRBV6-1 and TRBJ2-3; D gene uncertain. V was cut by 1 base and J by 7 bases, with 18 bases left in between. The CDR3 has 16 amino acids. The germline V gene has CDR1 MNHNS and CDR2 SASEGT. CDR3 residues: CASSEGSGRTRHTQYF. The DNA for the CDR3 is TGTGCCAGCAGTGAAGGCTCCGGCCGGACGCGACATACGCAGTATTTT.

This clonotype was found many times. The chain joins TRBV5-1 to TRBJ1-2; weak D call: TRBD1 (6 bases). Germline CDR1 is SGHRS and CDR2 is YFSETQ. The CDR3 covers 15 residues. V was trimmed by 4 bases and J by 4 bases, leaving 17 bases between them. As DNA, the CDR3 is TGCGCCAGCAGCCGGACGACAGGCGGGGGCTATGGCTACACCTTC. It translates to CASSRTTGGGYGYTF.